A single sample is the source of the 18 T cell receptor beta chains below, sequenced in a study of blood T cells in healthy people across ages (dated by TCRdb to about 2015). The library was prepared using 5' RACE. Sequencing took place on an Illumina HiSeq 2500. A second about 7 to 12 cycle PCR used a sample-barcoded 5' primer and a J-beta primer mix. TCRdb applied fastp at Q25 and MiXCR to the public reads, then kept only in-frame beta chains. CDR3 protein duplicates are merged, each entry listing the most common genes and DNA. The sample table shows approximately 670,000 distinct CDR3 sequences, and 40% to 45% are seen once. The ten most abundant clones make up about 30% of the sample. Source material: blood. These receptors were collected from a man older than 75 in good health.

This clonotype has just one count. Germline and junction disagree at one end, which may indicate a read error. This chain connects TRBV7-2 to TRBJ2-3; 8 bases match TRBD2. Germline CDR1 is SGHTA and CDR2 is FQGNSA. This CDR3 is 16 amino acids long. This chain's CDR3 is CANSLSNPAGVDTQYF. As DNA, the CDR3 is TGTGCCAACAGCTTATCCAACCCAGCGGGGGTGGATACGCAGTATTTT.

The V gene is TRBV4-1, the J gene TRBJ2-2, with D perhaps matching TRBD2 (6 bases). The CDR3 length is 17 residues. The germline gives CDR1 MGHRA, CDR2 YSYEKL. Trimming cost V 0 bases and J 2 bases, with 13 bases left between them. CDR3 sequence reads: CASSQDRDSGNTGELFF. The CDR3 bases are TGCGCCAGCAGCCAAGATCGGGATAGCGGAAACACCGGGGAGCTGTTTTTT.

This clonotype was recorded at least ten times. The chain carries TRBV4-3 and TRBJ2-5; either TRBD1 or TRBD2 may supply D (5 bases each). CDR1 and CDR2 from the germline V gene are LGHNA and YSLEER. V lost 0 bases and J 1 base, leaving 9 bases between the germline ends. This CDR3 is built from 15 residues. The CDR3 loop reads CASSQDVGTQETQYF. CDR3 in DNA: TGCGCCAGCAGCCAAGATGTGGGGACCCAAGAGACCCAGTACTTC.

V is TRBV19 and J is TRBJ2-2; D ambiguous. The V end was cut by 4 bases, the J end by 7 bases, with 10 bases between. The CDR3 totals 13 residues. Germline V lookup: CDR1 LNHDA, CDR2 SQIVND (reference sequence). CDR3 loop: CASSTTTIGELFF. The CDR3 nucleotides are TGTGCCAGTAGTACTACTACAATCGGGGAGCTGTTTTTT.

The chain recombines TRBV5-1 with TRBJ2-1; D may be TRBD1 (5 bases). With 6 bases removed from V and 0 bases from J, the gap between germline ends came to 13 bases. The CDR3 totals 15 residues. Looked up from germline, CDR1 is SGHRS and CDR2 is YFSETQ. The DNA for the CDR3 is TGCGCCAGCAAAGGGGTAGGGTTCTCCTACAATGAGCAGTTCTTC. This encodes CASKGVGFSYNEQFF.

V is TRBV5-1 and J is TRBJ1-2, with 12 bases that match TRBD1. CDR1 is SGHRS, CDR2 YFSETQ, per germline. This CDR3 spans 17 amino acids. V dropped 4 bases and J dropped 8; count of bases not matched to a gene: 15. For the CDR3, the DNA is TGCGCCAGCAGCCCCGACCGGGACAGGGGGCAAGTAGGAGGCTACACCTTC. It codes for CASSPDRDRGQVGGYTF.

This clonotype has only a few counts. V gene TRBV9 combines with J gene TRBJ2-1; 12 nucleotides line up with TRBD2. The V gene's germline CDR1 is SGDLS and CDR2 YYNGEE. This CDR3 is built from 15 residues. V was clipped by 4 bases and J by 3 bases; unmatched bases: 2. The CDR3 DNA is TGTGCCAGCAGCTGGACTAGCGGGAACTACAATGAGCAGTTCTTC. Translated: CASSWTSGNYNEQFF.

This clonotype was seen only a few times. This chain joins TRBV5-1 and TRBJ2-3; 7 bases agree with TRBD1. Germline CDR1 reads SGHRS; CDR2 reads YFSETQ. This CDR3 is built from 16 residues. J gave up 2 bases and V 4 bases, and 10 bases lay outside the gene matches. Here the CDR3 DNA reads TGCGCCAGCAGCCCCCAGGACAGGAGAAACACAGATACGCAGTATTTT. As protein: CASSPQDRRNTDTQYF.

The chain employs TRBV11-2 and TRBJ1-2, with no clear D. Germline CDR1 is SGHAT and CDR2 is FQNNGV. This CDR3 has 17 amino acids. V was pared by 2 bases and J by 3 bases, with 19 bases between. CDR3 DNA: TGTGCCAGCAGCTTATTACTCGGCCAGGCCCTAGACTATGGCTACACCTTC. Translation gives CASSLLLGQALDYGYTF.

This clonotype appeared once. This sequence joins TRBV6-5 and TRBJ2-3; D gene ambiguous. The germline CDR1 and CDR2 sequences are MNHEY and SVGAGI. The germline V and J ends were trimmed by 4 bases and 0 bases, with 8 bases remaining between them. The CDR3 is 14 residues long. The CDR3 DNA reads TGTGCCAGCAGTTGCTCGAAGAGCACAGATACGCAGTATTTT. Protein: CASSCSKSTDTQYF.

V is TRBV6-5 and J is TRBJ1-5; 7 positions match TRBD1. This CDR3 is built from 15 residues. The J segment lost 5 bases and the V segment lost 6 bases, leaving 10 bases of the junction unmatched. Germline CDR1 is MNHEY and CDR2 is SVGAGI. The CDR3 DNA reads as TGTGCCAGCAGCCCCAGGGGGAGGACTGATCAGCCCCAGCATTTT. Its translation: CASSPRGRTDQPQHF.

The chain links TRBV9 to TRBJ2-2; a weak D match, TRBD2 (7 bases). Germline V CDR1 and CDR2: SGDLS, YYNGEE. The V end was cut by 0 bases, the J end by 4 bases, with 13 bases between. The CDR3 extends over 16 amino acids. Written as DNA, the CDR3 is TGTGCCAGCAGCGTAGTGTCCCGGGGGGCCACCGGGGAGCTGTTTTTT. This translates into CASSVVSRGATGELFF.

The V call is TRBV25-1, the J call TRBJ2-4; a possible D gene is TRBD1 (6 bases). V lost 6 bases and J lost 0, with 18 bases in between. The CDR3 length is 17 residues. In germline, CDR1 is MGHDK, CDR2 SYGVNS. CDR3 in amino acids: CASSHQDRLKAKNIQYF. In DNA, the CDR3 is TGTGCCAGCAGCCACCAGGACAGATTAAAAGCCAAAAACATTCAGTACTTC.

This chain links TRBV7-3 with TRBJ2-2; 7 bases align to TRBD2. The CDR3 runs to 16 residues. V was clipped by 0 bases and J by 0 bases; unmatched bases: 1. Germline CDR1 is SGHTA and CDR2 is FQGTGA. The CDR3 region is CASSLTGLANTGELFF. The CDR3 DNA reads as TGTGCCAGCAGCTTAACCGGACTAGCGAACACCGGGGAGCTGTTTTTT.

The chain uses TRBV2 and TRBJ2-4, with D possibly matching TRBD2 (5 bases). The J call may be in error: the DNA end matches TRBJ2-5 better. Germline V gene data show CDR1 as SNHLY and CDR2 as FYNNEI. CDR3 size: 13 residues. The CDR3 coding sequence is TGTGCCAGCCAAACTAGGATCCGAGAGACCCAGTACTTC. This gives the protein CASQTRIRETQYF.

About this clonotype: A much larger clone differs by one base, so this may be a read error. In DNA form, the CDR3 reads TGTGCCAGCAGCCGGGCAGGGGGCGGCAATCAGCCCCAGCATTTT. It is translated as CASSRAGGGNQPQHF. The genes are TRBV7-2 and TRBJ1-5, with 8 bases lining up with TRBD1. V shed 5 bases, J shed 2 bases, and the junction held 5 bases outside the gene matches. This CDR3 is built from 15 residues. Germline V gene data show CDR1 as SGHTA and CDR2 as FQGNSA.

The rearrangement links TRBV5-1 to TRBJ2-5; possible D gene TRBD1, 5 bases. Trimming took 0 bases from V and 8 from J, leaving 23 bases between them. This CDR3 comprises 17 residues. CDR1 SGHRS and CDR2 YFSETQ come from the germline V gene. Here the CDR3 DNA reads TGCGCCAGCAGCTTGGCGGTTGTTGACAGTGCCCCGTTAACCCAGTACTTC. Translation gives CASSLAVVDSAPLTQYF.

There are a few counts of this clonotype. This chain joins TRBV7-9 and TRBJ2-3; 7 bases map to TRBD2. The CDR3 is 16 amino acids. Germline assignment: CDR1 SEHNR and CDR2 FQNEAQ (reference sequence). The V and J ends lost 5 bases and 6 bases, in that order; junction bases with no gene match: 14. The CDR3 spells CASSPRIGGNRDTQYF. CDR3 in DNA: TGTGCCAGCAGCCCCCGAATCGGGGGGAATAGGGATACGCAGTATTTT.